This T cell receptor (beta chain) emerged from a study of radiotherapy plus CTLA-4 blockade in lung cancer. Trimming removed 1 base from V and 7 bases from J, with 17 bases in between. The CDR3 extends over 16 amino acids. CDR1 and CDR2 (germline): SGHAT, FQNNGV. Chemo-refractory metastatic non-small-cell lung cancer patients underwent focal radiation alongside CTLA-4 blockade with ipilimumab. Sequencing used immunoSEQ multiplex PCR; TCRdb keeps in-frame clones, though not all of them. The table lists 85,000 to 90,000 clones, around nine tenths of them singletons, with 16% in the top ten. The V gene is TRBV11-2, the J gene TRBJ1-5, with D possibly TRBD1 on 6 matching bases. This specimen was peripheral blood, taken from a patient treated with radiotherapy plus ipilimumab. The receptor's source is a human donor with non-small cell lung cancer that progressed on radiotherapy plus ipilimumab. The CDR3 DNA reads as TGTGCCAGCAGCTTAGGGTCGAGGACAGTAGGGCAGCCCCAGCATTTT. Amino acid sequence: CASSLGSRTVGQPQHF. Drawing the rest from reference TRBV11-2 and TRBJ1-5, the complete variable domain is EAGVAQSPRYKIIEKRQSVAFWCNPISGHATLYWYQQILGQGPKLLIQFQNNGVVDDSQLPKDRFSAERLKGVDSTLKIQPAKLEDSAVYLCASSLGSRTVGQPQHFGDGTRLSIL.